A single sample gave rise to the 20 T cell receptor beta chains below, sequenced in a study of control samples from healthy donors and cancer patients. The assay was immunoSEQ multiplex PCR, and TCRdb's table has in-frame clones only and misses some. The sample shows 40,000 to 50,000 clones, over 90% of them seen only once. Material for sequencing was PBMCs. The source is a woman aged 45-59 years with head and neck cancer.

The chain has TRBV10-3 and TRBJ1-3; D is uncertain. Germline CDR1 and CDR2: ENHRY and SYGVKD. Trimming left V 4 bases short and J 2 bases short, with 9 bases between. This CDR3 has 14 residues. The CDR3 DNA sequence: TGTGCCATCAGTGCAAGGGTAGCTGGAAACACCATATATTTT. Protein: CAISARVAGNTIYF.

The rearrangement joins TRBV18 to TRBJ1-2; 8 bases line up with TRBD1. This CDR3 comprises 13 residues. The germline V gene has CDR1 KGHSH and CDR2 LQKENI. Germline trimming cut 5 bases from V and 7 bases from J; bases unmatched to any gene: 6. CDR3 residues: CASSFGQGGGYTF. CDR3 in DNA: TGTGCCAGCTCATTCGGACAGGGAGGTGGCTACACCTTC.

V gene TRBV29-1 combines with J gene TRBJ1-2, with a weak D call TRBD1 (6 bases). The V and J ends lost 3 bases and 8 bases respectively, with 16 bases between them. This CDR3 is built from 13 residues. CDR1 SQVTM and CDR2 ANQGSEA come from the germline V gene. CDR3 sequence (DNA): TGCAGCGTTGATTTCGCTAAAGGGGGAGGCTACACCTTC. Protein product: CSVDFAKGGGYTF.

The chain joins TRBV15 to TRBJ1-2, with TRBD1 identical over 7 bases. The V segment lost 1 base and the J segment 4 bases; nucleotides outside the gene matches: 3. The CDR3 contains 14 residues. Germline V lookup: CDR1 LNHNV, CDR2 YYDKDF (reference sequence). The CDR3 DNA is TGTGCCACCAGCAGAGGGACAGGAACCTATGGCTACACCTTC. This translates into CATSRGTGTYGYTF.

This chain connects TRBV7-2 to TRBJ2-1; 7 nucleotides match TRBD2. The CDR3 is 17 residues long. The trim removed 5 bases at V and 2 bases at J, leaving 12 bases unmatched. Germline assignment: CDR1 SGHTA and CDR2 FQGNSA. Here the CDR3 DNA reads TGTGCCAGCAGCCTTCCCTTTGGGGCGGGGGCCTACAATGAGCAGTTCTTC. Its translation is CASSLPFGAGAYNEQFF.

The J gene is TRBJ1-2, the V gene TRBV24-1; 9 bases are shared with TRBD1. The CDR3 consists of 16 residues. The germline V gene has CDR1 KGHDR and CDR2 SFDVKD. V lost 4 bases to trimming and J lost 2 bases; unmatched junction nucleotides: 7. The CDR3 loop reads CATSDSLGTGNYGYTF. The CDR3 DNA is TGTGCCACCAGTGACTCACTCGGGACAGGGAACTATGGCTACACCTTC.

The V call is TRBV5-1, the J call TRBJ1-1, with D possibly TRBD1 on 5 matching bases. CDR1 and CDR2 from the germline V gene are SGHRS and YFSETQ. The CDR3 totals 16 residues. Trimming shortened V by 0 bases and J by 6 bases, and 18 bases separated the two germline ends. The CDR3 sequence: CASSLGDGLLGSEAFF. The CDR3 nucleotides read TGCGCCAGCAGCTTGGGGGACGGACTTCTGGGCTCTGAAGCTTTCTTT.

This clone was picked up one time. This sequence joins TRBV2 and TRBJ2-1, with D perhaps TRBD2 (5 bases). The CDR3 extends over 15 amino acids. With 6 bases removed from V and 8 bases from J, the gap between germline ends came to 20 bases. Germline CDR1 SNHLY, CDR2 FYNNEI. The CDR3 nucleotides are TGTGCCAGCAGAAAAACGGGCGGGCCTGGGGATGAGCAGTTCTTC. Translating gives CASRKTGGPGDEQFF.

V and J are TRBV30 and TRBJ2-7; D is uncertain. Germline CDR1 GTSNPN, CDR2 SVGIG (reference sequence). Trimming shortened V by 2 bases and J by 7 bases, and 18 bases separated the two germline ends. The CDR3 consists of 14 residues. CDR3 sequence reads: CAWSFKGLLGEQYF. In DNA, the CDR3 is TGTGCCTGGAGTTTCAAAGGCCTCCTGGGGGAGCAGTACTTC.

The chain combines TRBV27 with TRBJ1-2; no clear D. Looked up from germline, CDR1 is MNHEY and CDR2 is SMNVEV (reference sequence). The V gene lost 5 bases and the J gene lost 5 bases, with 18 bases spanning the gap. This CDR3 is built from 15 residues. The CDR3 DNA follows: TGTGCCAGCAGTCCCCTCGACCGGGAACCTTATGGCTACACCTTC. Translated, it gives CASSPLDREPYGYTF.

J is TRBJ1-1 and V is TRBV3-1 (or the pseudogene TRBV3-2), with 8 bases identical to TRBD1. The V and J ends lost 4 bases and 1 base, in that order; junction bases with no gene match: 5. Germline V gene sequence: CDR1 LGHDT, CDR2 YNNKEL (reference sequence). This CDR3 comprises 15 residues. The CDR3: CASSLRGQGNTEAFF. The CDR3 DNA reads TGTGCCAGCAGCCTACGTGGACAGGGGAACACTGAAGCTTTCTTT.

The gene calls are TRBV25-1 and TRBJ1-1; D ambiguous. V was cut by 3 bases and J by 3 bases, with 11 bases left in between. Germline V gives CDR1 MGHDK, CDR2 SYGVNS. This CDR3 comprises 14 residues. This chain's CDR3 is CASSDGVGDTEAFF. As DNA, the CDR3 is TGTGCCAGCAGTGATGGGGTCGGGGACACTGAAGCTTTCTTT. The whole variable domain, filled in from reference TRBV25-1 and TRBJ1-1, reads EADIYQTPRYLVIGTGKKITLECSQTMGHDKMYWYQQDPGMELHLIHYSYGVNSTEKGDLSSESTVSRIRTEHFPLTLESARPSHTSQYLCASSDGVGDTEAFFGQGTRLTVV.

The chain has TRBV15 and TRBJ2-5, with D unresolved. Trimming took off 1 base at V and 5 bases at J, with 11 bases between the two ends. The CDR3 covers 14 residues. Per germline, CDR1 LNHNV and CDR2 YYDKDF (reference sequence). CDR3 amino acids: CATSRGPLGETQYF. The CDR3 bases are TGTGCCACCAGCAGAGGACCCTTGGGGGAGACCCAGTACTTC.

The DNA for the CDR3 is TGTGCCAGCAAGACGACAGGATCGAACACTGAAGCTTTCTTT. This gives the protein CASKTTGSNTEAFF. V usage is TRBV2 and J usage is TRBJ1-1, with TRBD1 as a possible D gene (6 bases). Trimming removed 7 bases from V and 1 base from J, with 13 bases in between. The CDR3 is made up of 14 amino acids. CDR1 SNHLY and CDR2 FYNNEI come from the germline V gene.

This clone was seen a single time. The V and J genes are TRBV29-1 and TRBJ1-2, with D perhaps TRBD1 (5 bases). Germline CDR1 reads SQVTM; CDR2 reads ANQGSEA. The CDR3 has 11 residues. V lost 6 bases to trimming and J lost 6 bases, with 11 bases between them. This chain's CDR3 is CSVGGTDGYTF. The DNA for the CDR3 is TGCAGCGTCGGGGGGACGGATGGCTACACCTTC.

The chain recombines TRBV27 with TRBJ2-6; weak D call: TRBD2 (5 bases). The CDR3 has 13 amino acids. In germline, CDR1 is MNHEY, CDR2 SMNVEV (reference sequence). Trimming left V 11 bases short and J 1 base short, with 9 bases between. Here the CDR3 DNA reads TGTGCCTCAGCGGTTTCTGGGGCCAACGTCCTGACTTTC. The encoded protein is CASAVSGANVLTF.

The CDR3 bases are TGTGCCAGCAGCAGCCGAAGCCCAGGAGCGGGAAGTTTCGGCAATGAGCAGTTCTTC. It specifies CASSSRSPGAGSFGNEQFF. V gene TRBV7-3 combines with J gene TRBJ2-1; 7 nucleotides align to TRBD2. The V gene end was trimmed by 5 bases and the J gene end by 6 bases; junction bases not matched to a gene: 22. Per germline, CDR1 SGHTA and CDR2 FQGTGA. The CDR3 consists of 19 residues.

The chain recombines TRBV27 with TRBJ1-4, with 7 bases fitting TRBD1. CDR3 length: 15 amino acids. After removal of 5 bases from V and 0 bases from J, the junction contained 3 bases not matched to a gene. Germline CDR1 is MNHEY and CDR2 is SMNVEV (reference sequence). The CDR3 nucleotides are TGTGCCAGCAGTCCCGGGACAGCAACTAATGAAAAACTGTTTTTT. It encodes CASSPGTATNEKLFF.

CDR3 in DNA: TGTGCCAGCAGCTCGCCGGACAGGGGCGGCGGGGAGCTGTTTTTT. Residues: CASSSPDRGGGELFF. V and J are TRBV11-2 and TRBJ2-2; 9 nucleotides align to TRBD1. J lost 7 bases, V lost 4 bases, and 7 bases had no gene match. Germline values: CDR1 SGHAT, CDR2 FQNNGV. This CDR3 comprises 15 residues.

The J gene is TRBJ2-1, the V gene TRBV7-9; 8 nucleotides agree with TRBD1. CDR1 is SEHNR, CDR2 FQNEAQ, per germline (reference sequence). The V gene end was trimmed by 5 bases and the J gene end by 4 bases; junction bases not matched to a gene: 7. The CDR3 contains 15 residues. CDR3 nucleotide sequence: TGTGCCAGCAGCCCCGACAGGGGTGAGTACAATGAGCAGTTCTTC. Protein sequence: CASSPDRGEYNEQFF.